This TCR beta chain was retrieved from a study of T cells in Graves' hyperthyroidism and ophthalmopathy. Germline V gene sequence: CDR1 MDHEN, CDR2 SYDVKM. There are 14 residues in the CDR3. V lost 8 bases to trimming and J lost 8 bases, with 19 bases between them. PBMCs were obtained from about 9 ml fresh peripheral blood. Study findings and constraints: Blood samples included most of the expanded thyroid clonotypes exceeding 0.001.

This clonotype was observed many times. Its antigen is as yet unknown. RNA transcripts gave rise to amplified TCR beta CDR3 regions. RT-PCR in the first round (using the HTBI primer set) targeted the TCR CDR3. TCRdb fed the multiplex PCR reads into MiXCR, producing one record per CDR3 protein. The sample lists about 110,000 distinct CDR3 sequences, 15% to 20% occurring once. The sequence was collected from a woman aged 50 to 60 with Graves' hyperthyroidism. The chain uses TRBV28 and TRBJ2-1; D is perhaps TRBD2 (6 bases). Sequencing was done on a sample of blood. DNA for the CDR3: TGTGCCAGCTCCTCCTTGACTAGGGTTTATGAGCAGTTCTTC. It encodes CASSSLTRVYEQFF.